This is a list of T cell receptor beta chains from one sample in a study of T cell clonotyping in hematopoietic cell transplantation. Clones were read by immunoSEQ multiplex PCR, and TCRdb kept only the in-frame ones, dropping some. The repertoire holds tens of thousands of clones, with 94% as singletons. Material: peripheral blood mononuclear cells. The receptor source for this set is a woman aged 50 to 60 in good health. Some clones in this sample may be carry-over from other donors' samples. Both conserved end residues are part of each CDR3. A D gene is named only where the DNA matches it firmly. Clone size, where shown, is once, few, many, or a class for clones that have expanded.

.	TRBJ1-5	TRBV19	.	15	TGTGCCAGTAGTTGGGCAGCCTATAGCAATCAGCCCCAGCATTTT	CASSWAAYSNQPQHF
.	TRBJ1-5	TRBV28	.	13	TGTGCCAGCAGTTTACCCGGGAATAAGCCCCAGCATTTT	CASSLPGNKPQHF
TRBD1	TRBJ1-6	TRBV19	.	18	TGTGCCAGTAGTACCCCCCCGGGACAGCTCTCCTATAATTCACCCCTCCACTTT	CASSTPPGQLSYNSPLHF
.	TRBJ1-5	TRBV7-9	.	14	TGTGCCAGCAGCTTAGTCGGGGGAAATCAGCCCCAGCATTTT	CASSLVGGNQPQHF
.	TRBJ2-2	TRBV7-6	.	15	TGTGCCAGCAGCTTAGGACAGACGAACACCGGGGAGCTGTTTTTT	CASSLGQTNTGELFF
.	TRBJ1-4	TRBV7-3	.	15	TGTGCCAGCAGCCCCACAGGGATTTTAGGAGAAAAACTGTTTTTT	CASSPTGILGEKLFF
.	TRBJ1-6	TRBV9	.	15	TGTGCCAGCAGGTCGGGTAATCAGGGGAATTCACCCCTCCACTTT	CASRSGNQGNSPLHF
.	TRBJ2-1	TRBV7-2	.	10	TGTGCCAGCAGCGTCAATGAGCAGTTCTTC	CASSVNEQFF
.	TRBJ1-6	TRBV4-3	once	16	TGCGCCAGCAGCCAAGATGAGAGGGTCGGGAATTCACCCCTCCACTTT	CASSQDERVGNSPLHF
.	TRBJ1-5	TRBV9	.	17	TGTGCCAGCAGTCCCGATGGGCGGCCGTATAGCAATCAGCCCCAGCATTTT	CASSPDGRPYSNQPQHF
.	TRBJ1-6	TRBV2	.	16	TGTGCCAGCAGGACCCGACAGGACTCCTATAATTCACCCCTCCACTTT	CASRTRQDSYNSPLHF
.	TRBJ1-4	TRBV7-2	.	16	TGTGCCAGCAGCCTACCGGGGAGTCCGAGGGAAGAAAAACTGTTTTTT	CASSLPGSPREEKLFF
TRBD1	TRBJ1-3	TRBV9	.	16	TGTGCCAGCAGCTCTGGACAGGGTTTCGTTGGAAACACCATATATTTT	CASSSGQGFVGNTIYF
.	TRBJ2-1	TRBV11-2	.	15	TGTGCCAGCAGCCGGTCTAGCTCCTCCTACAATGAGCAGTTCTTC	CASSRSSSSYNEQFF
.	TRBJ2-5	TRBV4-2	once	14	TGTGCCAGCAGCCAAGAGGACGTCCAAGAGACCCAGTACTTC	CASSQEDVQETQYF
.	TRBJ2-5	TRBV5-1	.	14	TGCGCCAGCAGCCCCATGACATTCCAAGAGACCCAGTACTTC	CASSPMTFQETQYF
.	TRBJ2-7	TRBV9	.	14	TGTGCCAGCAGCGTAGAAGACGGACGCTACGAGCAGTACTTC	CASSVEDGRYEQYF
.	TRBJ2-7	TRBV29-1	.	11	TGCAGCGTTGTGGTTTCCCACGAGCAGTACTTC	CSVVVSHEQYF
.	TRBJ2-3	TRBV7-2	.	14	TGTGCCAGCAGCACCGACGGTAGCACAGATACGCAGTATTTT	CASSTDGSTDTQYF
.	TRBJ2-7	TRBV5-1	.	14	TGCGCCAGCAGCTTTGCAGGGTTCAGCTACGAGCAGTACTTC	CASSFAGFSYEQYF
.	TRBJ1-2	TRBV28	.	12	TGTGCCAGCACCCCCCGCAACTATGGCTACACCTTC	CASTPRNYGYTF
.	TRBJ2-3	TRBV11-1	.	14	TGTGCCAGCAGCTCAAACAGGCTCACAGATACGCAGTATTTT	CASSSNRLTDTQYF
.	TRBJ2-5	TRBV9	.	16	TGTGCCAGCAGCGTAGACCAACCTCAAGGGAAAGAGACCCAGTACTTC	CASSVDQPQGKETQYF
.	TRBJ2-2	TRBV2	.	13	TGTGCCAGCAGTCCGGAGGTCACCGGGGAGCTGTTTTTT	CASSPEVTGELFF
TRBD1	TRBJ1-1	TRBV4-2	.	18	TGTGCCAGCAGCCAAGAGCTCGCACGGGACAGGGGGGGTCTCGGGGTTTTCTTT	CASSQELARDRGGLGVFF